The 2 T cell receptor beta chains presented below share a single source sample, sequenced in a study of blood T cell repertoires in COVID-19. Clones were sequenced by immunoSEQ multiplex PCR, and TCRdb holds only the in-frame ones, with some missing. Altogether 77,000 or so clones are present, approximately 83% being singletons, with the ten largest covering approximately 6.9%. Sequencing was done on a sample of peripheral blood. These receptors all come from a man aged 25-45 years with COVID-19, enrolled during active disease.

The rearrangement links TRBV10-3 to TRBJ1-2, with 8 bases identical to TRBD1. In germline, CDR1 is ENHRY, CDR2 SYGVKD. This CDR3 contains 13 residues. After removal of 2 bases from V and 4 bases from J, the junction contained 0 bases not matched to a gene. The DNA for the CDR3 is TGTGCCATCAGTGAGGGACAGGGCTATGGCTACACCTTC. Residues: CAISEGQGYGYTF.

As DNA, the CDR3 is TGTGCCGGACAGACAGGGCCGAACACTGAAGCTTTCTTT. It encodes CAGQTGPNTEAFF. J is TRBJ1-1 and V is TRBV30; 7 bases agree with TRBD1. Germline-derived CDR1 and CDR2 are GTSNPN and SVGIG (reference sequence). CDR3 length equals 13 residues. V was pared by 8 bases and J by 1 base, with 7 bases of the junction left unmatched.